This TCR beta chain was sequenced during a study of T cell responses to AZD1222 COVID-19 vaccine. General observations from the study: The peak T cell response came first, and repertoires were sampled only after it.

The CDR3 is 15 residues long. V dropped 5 bases and J dropped 4 bases, with 17 bases sitting between them. The germline CDR1 and CDR2 sequences are SEHNR and FQNEAQ (reference sequence). This table comes from immunoSEQ multiplex PCR, and its TCRdb copy is limited to in-frame clones, with some not included. The data show just over 150,000 clones, over 75% seen once. With regard to this clone: The antigen remains undetermined.

The sequence was obtained from an adult in good health. The chain recombines TRBV7-9 with TRBJ1-2, with D possibly TRBD1 on 6 matching bases. Sequenced here: peripheral blood, sampled on day 0 of AZD1222 vaccination. CDR3 nucleotide sequence: TGTGCCAGCAGCCCGAAAGAGGGGGTGGTCTATGGCTACACCTTC. Encoded protein: CASSPKEGVVYGYTF.